The 18 T cell receptor beta chains below all came from one sample that was sequenced in a study of blood T cell repertoires in COVID-19. The method was immunoSEQ multiplex PCR; TCRdb's version includes in-frame clones alone and lacks a portion of them. The table shows over 85,000 clones, with about 85% occurring only once. The material sequenced was peripheral blood. These receptors all stem from a woman in her 70s with acute or convalescent COVID-19.

The chain couples TRBV6-1 to TRBJ1-2; the D gene is possibly TRBD1 (6 bases). Germline V gene lookup returns CDR1 MNHNS and CDR2 SASEGT. V was pared by 2 bases and J by 4 bases, with 14 bases between. This CDR3 contains 15 residues. The CDR3 sequence is CASSELLGQLYGYTF. The DNA of the CDR3 is TGTGCCAGCAGTGAATTGTTGGGACAACTCTATGGCTACACCTTC.

This chain uses TRBV30 with TRBJ1-1; D not certain. Germline V lookup: CDR1 GTSNPN, CDR2 SVGIG (reference sequence). The V end lost 5 bases, the J end lost 5 bases, and 12 bases lay between the germline ends. The CDR3 runs 12 residues. The CDR3 sequence is CAWERARTEAFF. The DNA for the CDR3 is TGTGCCTGGGAGAGGGCGCGGACTGAAGCTTTCTTT.

The V and J genes are TRBV2 and TRBJ2-3; 11 nucleotides match TRBD2. The CDR3 length is 15 residues. Losses at the gene ends were 4 bases for V and 4 bases for J; bases not matched to a gene: 4. Germline V gene lookup returns CDR1 SNHLY and CDR2 FYNNEI. In DNA, the CDR3 is TGTGCCAGCAGTGGGAGACTAGCGGGGCCAGATACGCAGTATTTT. Its protein is CASSGRLAGPDTQYF. Together with reference TRBV2 and TRBJ2-3, the CDR3 gives the full variable domain: EPEVTQTPSHQVTQMGQEVILRCVPISNHLYFYWYRQILGQKVEFLVSFYNNEISEKSEIFDDQFSVERPDGSNFTLKIRSTKLEDSAMYFCASSGRLAGPDTQYFGPGTRLTVL.

The gene calls are TRBV18 and TRBJ2-7; TRBD1 might be the D (5 bases). The CDR3 consists of 14 residues. CDR1 is KGHSH, CDR2 LQKENI, per germline. Trimming cost V 4 bases and J 7 bases, with 17 bases left between them. In DNA form, the CDR3 reads TGTGCCAGCTCACACGACAGTATAAGCAGGGAGCAGTACTTC. Protein sequence: CASSHDSISREQYF.

The count of this clone is one. The chain couples TRBV27 to TRBJ2-1; 10 bases align to TRBD2. CDR3 length equals 15 residues. Trimming at V came to 2 bases and at J to 2 bases, leaving 0 bases not matched to a gene. In germline, CDR1 is MNHEY, CDR2 SMNVEV (reference sequence). The CDR3 sequence is CASSLSGGAYNEQFF. The CDR3 DNA reads as TGTGCCAGCAGTTTAAGCGGGGGGGCCTACAATGAGCAGTTCTTC.

This chain connects TRBV2 to TRBJ2-7; D is undetermined. The V and J ends lost 5 bases and 3 bases respectively, with 8 bases between them. This CDR3 comprises 12 residues. From germline, CDR1 is SNHLY and CDR2 FYNNEI. CDR3 amino acids: CASSPYGYEQYF. The CDR3 DNA follows: TGTGCCAGCAGTCCTTACGGCTACGAGCAGTACTTC.

This chain uses TRBV7-8 with TRBJ2-1; 9 nucleotides line up with TRBD2. CDR1 SGHVS and CDR2 FQNEAQ come from the germline V gene. This CDR3 is 17 amino acids long. J was trimmed by 4 bases and V by 4 bases; bases with no gene match: 11. CDR3 amino acids: CASSSLGVAGVYNEQFF. DNA for the CDR3: TGTGCCAGCAGCTCCCTTGGCGTAGCGGGGGTTTACAATGAGCAGTTCTTC.

The J gene is TRBJ2-7, the V gene TRBV27, with D unresolved. V lost 6 bases and J 2 bases, leaving 26 bases between the germline ends. Germline values: CDR1 MNHEY, CDR2 SMNVEV (reference sequence). The CDR3 runs 18 residues. This chain's CDR3 is CASSPLNFDIRLAYEQYF. CDR3 bases: TGTGCCAGCAGCCCACTCAATTTCGACATTCGCTTAGCCTACGAGCAGTACTTC.

This clone was observed once. V usage is TRBV13 and J usage is TRBJ1-1; 8 bases map to TRBD1. The germline gives CDR1 PRHDT, CDR2 FYEKMQ (reference sequence). The CDR3 has 18 amino acids. With V trimmed by 0 bases and J by 2 bases, 11 bases remained unmatched. The DNA of the CDR3 is TGTGCCAGCAGCTTAGGGGCCGGACAGGGTAAAACAAACACTGAAGCTTTCTTT. It specifies CASSLGAGQGKTNTEAFF.

The chain couples TRBV2 to TRBJ2-5; TRBD2 matches 8 bases. Trimming took 6 bases from V and 1 from J; bases not matched to a gene: 13. Germline-derived CDR1 and CDR2 are SNHLY and FYNNEI. CDR3 length: 17 residues. CDR3: CASRAEGTRGTQETQYF. The CDR3 nucleotides read TGTGCCAGCAGAGCCGAGGGGACTAGGGGGACCCAAGAGACCCAGTACTTC.

The rearrangement links TRBV5-1 to TRBJ1-2; 7 positions agree with TRBD1. Trimming removed 2 bases from V and 8 bases from J; junction bases left unmatched: 6. Germline V gene sequence: CDR1 SGHRS, CDR2 YFSETQ. The CDR3 has 13 residues. The CDR3 region is CASSFSGTEGYTF. In DNA form, the CDR3 reads TGCGCCAGCAGCTTTTCCGGGACAGAAGGCTACACCTTC. Full variable domain (outside the CDR3, taken from reference TRBV5-1 and TRBJ1-2): KAGVTQTPRYLIKTRGQQVTLSCSPISGHRSVSWYQQTPGQGLQFLFEYFSETQRNKGNFPGRFSGRQFSNSRSEMNVSTLELGDSALYLCASSFSGTEGYTFGSGTRLTVV.

This chain links TRBV19 with TRBJ1-1; D not resolved. Trimming took off 9 bases at V and 1 base at J, with 12 bases between the two ends. This CDR3 contains 13 residues. Germline CDR1 and CDR2: LNHDA and SQIVND (reference sequence). In nucleotides, the CDR3 is TGTGCCAGCTCTGATACGGGGAACACTGAAGCTTTCTTT. Translated: CASSDTGNTEAFF.

The rearrangement uses TRBV5-4 and TRBJ1-4, with D maybe TRBD1 (6 bases). Germline assignment: CDR1 SGHNT and CDR2 YYREEE (reference sequence). The length of the CDR3 is 15 residues. V was cut by 4 bases and J by 7 bases, with 17 bases left in between. The CDR3 region is CASSTRVAGAEKLFF. The CDR3 nucleotides read TGTGCCAGCAGCACTAGGGTCGCAGGGGCTGAAAAACTGTTTTTT.

The genes are TRBV2 and TRBJ2-5; D gene uncertain. V shed 7 bases and J shed 1 base, with 7 bases lying between them. The CDR3 consists of 12 residues. The germline gives CDR1 SNHLY, CDR2 FYNNEI. The CDR3 nucleotides are TGTGCCAGCAACCGCGCCCAAGAGACCCAGTACTTC. Translation: CASNRAQETQYF. Full variable domain (rest looked up from reference TRBV2 and TRBJ2-5): EPEVTQTPSHQVTQMGQEVILRCVPISNHLYFYWYRQILGQKVEFLVSFYNNEISEKSEIFDDQFSVERPDGSNFTLKIRSTKLEDSAMYFCASNRAQETQYFGPGTRLLVL.

The chain's CDR3 is CSVVAGGTDTQYF. The CDR3 coding sequence is TGCAGCGTTGTGGCGGGGGGGACAGATACGCAGTATTTT. The rearrangement uses TRBV29-1 and TRBJ2-3, with 9 positions matching TRBD2. Germline V gene sequence: CDR1 SQVTM, CDR2 ANQGSEA. Trimming removed 4 bases from V and 3 bases from J; junction bases left unmatched: 2. The CDR3 is made up of 13 amino acids.

The chain recombines TRBV10-3 with TRBJ1-1; D unclear. V lost 6 bases and J lost 4, with 12 bases in between. The CDR3 has 13 residues. CDR1 and CDR2 (germline): ENHRY, SYGVKD. The CDR3 protein is CAISPGVGTEAFF. The CDR3 nucleotides read TGTGCCATCAGCCCCGGGGTGGGCACTGAAGCTTTCTTT.

J is TRBJ2-3 and V is TRBV5-4; TRBD2 agrees at 8 bases. The CDR3 runs 17 residues. Germline assignment: CDR1 SGHNT and CDR2 YYREEE (reference sequence). The junction had 13 bases not matched to a gene; V was cut back by 4 bases and J by 3 bases. CDR3 sequence: CASSQSGLAGRTDTQYF. The DNA of the CDR3 is TGTGCCAGCAGCCAGTCAGGACTAGCCGGTCGGACAGATACGCAGTATTTT.

The chain is built from TRBV5-6 and TRBJ1-2, with a possible D match to TRBD1 (5 bases). CDR1 is SGHDT and CDR2 is YYEEEE in the germline V gene. The CDR3 is 13 residues long. The V gene lost 7 bases and the J gene lost 4 bases, with 14 bases spanning the gap. The CDR3 region has the DNA TGTGCCAGCGCTGACAGAACAATCTATGGCTACACCTTC. It encodes CASADRTIYGYTF.